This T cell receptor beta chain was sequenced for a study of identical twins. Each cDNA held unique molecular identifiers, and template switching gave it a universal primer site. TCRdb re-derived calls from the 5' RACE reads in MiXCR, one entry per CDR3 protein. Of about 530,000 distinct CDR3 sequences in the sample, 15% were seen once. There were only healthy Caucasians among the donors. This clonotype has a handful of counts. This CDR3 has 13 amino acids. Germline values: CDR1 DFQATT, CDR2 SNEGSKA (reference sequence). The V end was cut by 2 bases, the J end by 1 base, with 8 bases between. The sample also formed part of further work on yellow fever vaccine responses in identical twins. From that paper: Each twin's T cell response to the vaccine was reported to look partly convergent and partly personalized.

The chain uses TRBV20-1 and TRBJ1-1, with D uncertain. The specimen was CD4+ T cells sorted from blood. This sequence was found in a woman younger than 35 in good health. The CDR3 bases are TGCAGTGCTAGATCCGAACAGAACACTGAAGCTTTCTTT. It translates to CSARSEQNTEAFF.